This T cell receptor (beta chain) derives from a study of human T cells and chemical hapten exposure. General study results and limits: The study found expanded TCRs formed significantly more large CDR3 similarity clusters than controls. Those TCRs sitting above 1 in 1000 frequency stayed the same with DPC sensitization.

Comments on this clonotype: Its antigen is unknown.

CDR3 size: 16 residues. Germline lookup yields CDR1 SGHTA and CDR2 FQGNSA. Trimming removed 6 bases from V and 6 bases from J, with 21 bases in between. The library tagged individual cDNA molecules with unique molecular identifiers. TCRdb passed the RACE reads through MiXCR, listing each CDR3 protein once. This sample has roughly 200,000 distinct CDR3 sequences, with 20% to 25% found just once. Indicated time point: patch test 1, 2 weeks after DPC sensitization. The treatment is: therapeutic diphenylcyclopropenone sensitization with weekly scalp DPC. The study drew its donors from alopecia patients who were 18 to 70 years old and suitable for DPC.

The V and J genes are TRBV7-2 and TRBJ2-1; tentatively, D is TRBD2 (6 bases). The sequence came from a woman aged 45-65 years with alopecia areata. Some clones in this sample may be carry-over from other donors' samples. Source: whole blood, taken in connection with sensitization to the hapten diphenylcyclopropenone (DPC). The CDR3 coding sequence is TGTGCCAGCAGTCGGTTTTCCGGAGGGGACTTCAATGAGCAGTTCTTC. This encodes CASSRFSGGDFNEQFF.